One TCR beta chain is described in this entry. Assay used: immunoSEQ multiplex PCR; TCRdb lists only in-frame clones, some missing. The sample has 130,000 to 150,000 clones, 75% to 85% seen once. This entry belongs to a study of blood T cell repertoires in COVID-19. The CDR3 length is 16 residues. Germline V lookup: CDR1 LNHDA, CDR2 SQIVND (reference sequence). V gave up 6 bases and J gave up 2 bases, with 19 bases separating them. Source material: peripheral blood. This receptor was obtained from a man in his sixties with active or convalescent COVID-19. The chain couples TRBV19 to TRBJ1-2; a possible D gene is TRBD1 (6 bases). The DNA of the CDR3 is TGTGCCAGTAGGTACTCGGGGGGGCAGAGGAACTATGGCTACACCTTC. Its protein product is CASRYSGGQRNYGYTF.